This is a list of T cell receptor beta chains from one sample in a study of regulatory T cells in long-lasting Graves disease. TCRdb reprocessed the multiplex PCR reads via MiXCR and lists one record per CDR3 protein. This table holds hundreds of thousands of distinct CDR3 sequences, around 15% found once. These data were also filed under a second study, of T cells in Graves' hyperthyroidism and ophthalmopathy.

The material was peripheral blood mononuclear cells (PBMCs), obtained at new diagnosis, from a patient treated with antithyroid drugs. These receptors came from a woman aged 25 to 39 with Graves disease. CDR3s include the opening cysteine and the closing phenylalanine or tryptophan. Each record gives: V gene, clone size, J gene, CDR3 protein. Not every row has a clone size; where given, it reads once, few, many or a size class.

v_call: TRBV9; clone_size: few; j_call: TRBJ2-1; cdr3_aa: CASSAHGDEQFF
v_call: TRBV28; clone_size: many; j_call: TRBJ1-1; cdr3_aa: CASSPRTGRRDTEAFF
v_call: TRBV20-1; clone_size: .; j_call: TRBJ2-1; cdr3_aa: CSARSPRQNNEQFF
v_call: TRBV5-1; clone_size: many; j_call: TRBJ2-7; cdr3_aa: CASSLRQHYEQYF
v_call: TRBV27; clone_size: many; j_call: TRBJ2-1; cdr3_aa: CASSLDRGLYNEQFF
v_call: TRBV13; clone_size: few; j_call: TRBJ2-7; cdr3_aa: CASSFSGEAYEQYF
v_call: TRBV9; clone_size: many; j_call: TRBJ2-3; cdr3_aa: CASSSLAGGPPDTQYF
v_call: TRBV9; clone_size: few; j_call: TRBJ2-5; cdr3_aa: CASSVSAGEVFEETQYF
v_call: TRBV9; clone_size: .; j_call: TRBJ1-1; cdr3_aa: CASSVGQGGTEAFF
v_call: TRBV18; clone_size: .; j_call: TRBJ1-5; cdr3_aa: CASSPVPRIHSNQPQHF
v_call: TRBV5-6; clone_size: many; j_call: TRBJ2-7; cdr3_aa: CASSQGFSGQGTYEQYF
v_call: TRBV29-1; clone_size: many; j_call: TRBJ2-5; cdr3_aa: CSVVPGALEEETQYF
v_call: TRBV20-1; clone_size: .; j_call: TRBJ2-7; cdr3_aa: CSANIRDSPYEQYF
v_call: TRBV27; clone_size: .; j_call: TRBJ2-7; cdr3_aa: CASSPLDRGQGEQYF
v_call: TRBV6-1; clone_size: few; j_call: TRBJ1-5; cdr3_aa: CASSEGTGAPTSQPQHF
v_call: TRBV30; clone_size: .; j_call: TRBJ2-3; cdr3_aa: CASPLGTKTDTQYF
v_call: TRBV11-2; clone_size: few; j_call: TRBJ2-1; cdr3_aa: CASSLPRGSYNEQFF
v_call: TRBV11-2; clone_size: many; j_call: TRBJ2-7; cdr3_aa: CASSPSRQANEQYF
v_call: TRBV20-1; clone_size: few; j_call: TRBJ2-7; cdr3_aa: CSAPTGTPSYEQYF
v_call: TRBV7-9; clone_size: .; j_call: TRBJ2-7; cdr3_aa: CASSPNWTAHYEQYF
v_call: TRBV7-6; clone_size: few; j_call: TRBJ2-1; cdr3_aa: CASSGTKSNEQFF
v_call: TRBV28; clone_size: many; j_call: TRBJ1-1; cdr3_aa: CASSLRQGMNTEAFF
v_call: TRBV7-2; clone_size: many; j_call: TRBJ2-3; cdr3_aa: CASSPILTRWDRLTSTDTQYF
v_call: TRBV7-2; clone_size: many; j_call: TRBJ1-6; cdr3_aa: CASSYGTGGSPLHF